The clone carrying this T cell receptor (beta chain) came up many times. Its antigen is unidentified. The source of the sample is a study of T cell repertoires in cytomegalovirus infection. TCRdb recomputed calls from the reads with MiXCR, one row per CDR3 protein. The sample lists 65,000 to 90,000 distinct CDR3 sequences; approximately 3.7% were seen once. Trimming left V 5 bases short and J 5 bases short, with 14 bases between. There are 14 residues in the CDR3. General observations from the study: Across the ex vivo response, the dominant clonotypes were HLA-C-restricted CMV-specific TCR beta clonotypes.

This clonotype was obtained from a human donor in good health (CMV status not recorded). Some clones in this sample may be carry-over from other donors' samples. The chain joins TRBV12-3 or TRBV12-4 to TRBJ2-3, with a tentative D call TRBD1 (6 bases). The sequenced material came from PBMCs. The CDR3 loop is CASSPDSRGDTQYF. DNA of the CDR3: TGTGCCAGCAGTCCGGACAGCCGTGGAGATACGCAGTATTTT.